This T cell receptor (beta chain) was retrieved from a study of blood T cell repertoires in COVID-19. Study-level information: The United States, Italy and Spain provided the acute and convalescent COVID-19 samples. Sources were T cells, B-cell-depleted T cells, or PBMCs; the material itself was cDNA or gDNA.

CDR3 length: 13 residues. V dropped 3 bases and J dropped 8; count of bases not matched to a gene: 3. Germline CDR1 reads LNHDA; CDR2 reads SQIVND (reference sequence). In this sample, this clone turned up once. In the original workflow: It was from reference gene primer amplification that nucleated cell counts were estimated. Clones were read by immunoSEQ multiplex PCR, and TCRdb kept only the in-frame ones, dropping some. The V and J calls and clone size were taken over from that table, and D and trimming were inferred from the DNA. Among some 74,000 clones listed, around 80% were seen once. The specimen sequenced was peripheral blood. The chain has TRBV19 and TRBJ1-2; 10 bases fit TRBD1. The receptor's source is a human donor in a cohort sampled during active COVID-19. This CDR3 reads CASSISTGGGYTF. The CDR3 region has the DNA TGTGCCAGTAGTATTTCGACAGGGGGCGGCTACACCTTC.